This is a list of T cell receptor beta chains from one sample in a study of T cells in Graves' hyperthyroidism and ophthalmopathy. MiXCR was run by TCRdb on the multiplex PCR reads, yielding one entry per CDR3 protein. The table shows around 720,000 distinct CDR3 sequences, with roughly a third occurring only once. Input material: blood. The receptors derive from a woman aged 40 to 50 with Graves' hyperthyroidism. CDR3s include the opening cysteine and the closing phenylalanine or tryptophan. D genes are given only for firm matches. Clone size is shown for a subset of rows, as once, few, many or a class of expanded clone.

clone_size: many; v_call: TRBV10-3; j_call: TRBJ1-1; d_call: TRBD1; cdr3_nt: TGTGCCATCACTCCCGACAGGGGTCAGACTGAAGCTTTCTTT; cdr3_aa: CAITPDRGQTEAFF
clone_size: many; v_call: TRBV10-1; j_call: TRBJ2-7; d_call: TRBD2; cdr3_nt: TGCGCCAGCAGTGAGGCCGGGACTACCGGCTACGAGCAGTACTTC; cdr3_aa: CASSEAGTTGYEQYF
clone_size: few; v_call: TRBV29-1; j_call: TRBJ2-1; d_call: NA; cdr3_nt: TGCAGCACCCGGTGGAATGAGCAGTTCTTC; cdr3_aa: CSTRWNEQFF
clone_size: few; v_call: TRBV4-2; j_call: TRBJ1-2; d_call: NA; cdr3_nt: TGTGCCAGCAGCCATCCCACGGAGGCCGCGGGCTACACCTTC; cdr3_aa: CASSHPTEAAGYTF
clone_size: NA; v_call: TRBV2; j_call: TRBJ2-3; d_call: TRBD2; cdr3_nt: TGTGCCAGCCTAGCGGGGGGCTGGGATACGCAGTATTTT; cdr3_aa: CASLAGGWDTQYF
clone_size: many; v_call: TRBV12-3/TRBV12-4; j_call: TRBJ1-1; d_call: NA; cdr3_nt: TGTGCCAGCAGTCCTAGGGTGGAGGGGACTGAAGCTTTCTTT; cdr3_aa: CASSPRVEGTEAFF
clone_size: many; v_call: TRBV6-2/TRBV6-3; j_call: TRBJ2-5; d_call: TRBD1; cdr3_nt: TGTGCCAGCAGACCTATCGGACAGGGGAAAGAGACCCAGTACTTC; cdr3_aa: CASRPIGQGKETQYF
clone_size: many; v_call: TRBV24-1; j_call: TRBJ1-2; d_call: NA; cdr3_nt: TGTGCCACCAGTGAGGGGCCGGGGAACTATGGCTACACCTTC; cdr3_aa: CATSEGPGNYGYTF
clone_size: many; v_call: TRBV6-6; j_call: TRBJ1-4; d_call: NA; cdr3_nt: TGTGCCAGTTACAGGGCGACTAATGAAAAACTGTTTTTT; cdr3_aa: CASYRATNEKLFF
clone_size: many; v_call: TRBV20-1; j_call: TRBJ2-7; d_call: TRBD2; cdr3_nt: TGCAGTGCTAGTCGGGGACTACTCTACGAGCAGTACTTC; cdr3_aa: CSASRGLLYEQYF
clone_size: many; v_call: TRBV29-1; j_call: TRBJ2-5; d_call: TRBD1; cdr3_nt: TGCAGCGGGGGACAGGGCCGTCAAGAGACCCAGTACTTC; cdr3_aa: CSGGQGRQETQYF
clone_size: few; v_call: TRBV3-1; j_call: TRBJ1-1; d_call: NA; cdr3_nt: TGTGCCAGCAGCCCGAATTTGGGGCCCGACAAAGCTTTCTTT; cdr3_aa: CASSPNLGPDKAFF
clone_size: many; v_call: TRBV4-3; j_call: TRBJ1-4; d_call: NA; cdr3_nt: TGCGCCAGCAGTCCTGGCCTGGGGGTTGGGGAAAAACTGTTTTTT; cdr3_aa: CASSPGLGVGEKLFF
clone_size: many; v_call: TRBV2; j_call: TRBJ1-6; d_call: NA; cdr3_nt: TGTGCCAGCTGTACGCTCCTAACCCTCCACTTT; cdr3_aa: CASCTLLTLHF
clone_size: many; v_call: TRBV14; j_call: TRBJ1-5; d_call: TRBD1; cdr3_nt: TGTGCCAGCAGCTACTTCCCGGGACAGGGGTGGCAGCCCCAGCATTTT; cdr3_aa: CASSYFPGQGWQPQHF
clone_size: few; v_call: TRBV20-1; j_call: TRBJ1-2; d_call: TRBD1; cdr3_nt: TGCAGTGCTGTCCCATTATTAAGGGGGCGCGACTATGGCTACACCTTC; cdr3_aa: CSAVPLLRGRDYGYTF
clone_size: few; v_call: TRBV11-2; j_call: TRBJ2-3; d_call: NA; cdr3_nt: TGTGCCAGCAGTGTCGGCACAGATACGCAGTATTTT; cdr3_aa: CASSVGTDTQYF
clone_size: NA; v_call: TRBV7-2; j_call: TRBJ1-5; d_call: NA; cdr3_nt: TGTGCCAGCAGCCCGGGATTCTATAGCAATCAGCCCCAGCATTTT; cdr3_aa: CASSPGFYSNQPQHF
clone_size: once; v_call: TRBV11-2; j_call: TRBJ2-4; d_call: NA; cdr3_nt: TGTGCCAGCAGCTCAGGGGGGCAGGCGTACATTCAGTACTTC; cdr3_aa: CASSSGGQAYIQYF
clone_size: NA; v_call: TRBV10-3; j_call: TRBJ2-6; d_call: NA; cdr3_nt: TGTGCCATCAGTGACGACAGAGACAACACTGAAGCTTTC; cdr3_aa: CAISDDRDNTEAF
clone_size: NA; v_call: TRBV7-2; j_call: TRBJ1-6; d_call: NA; cdr3_nt: TGTGCCAGCAGCTGGGGTCTTGGGTCCTATAATTCACCCCTCCACTTT; cdr3_aa: CASSWGLGSYNSPLHF
clone_size: few; v_call: TRBV20-1; j_call: TRBJ1-1; d_call: NA; cdr3_nt: TGCAGTGCTATGGTCCCCTTAAAGGGGAACACTGAAGCTTTCTTT; cdr3_aa: CSAMVPLKGNTEAFF
clone_size: NA; v_call: TRBV7-2; j_call: TRBJ2-3; d_call: NA; cdr3_nt: TGTGCCAGCAGGAGCCTGGGACATGCGGGAGATACGCAGTATTTT; cdr3_aa: CASRSLGHAGDTQYF
clone_size: NA; v_call: TRBV11-2; j_call: TRBJ1-5; d_call: NA; cdr3_nt: TGTGCCAGCAGCTTCGGAGGGGCATGGGAGACCCAGCATTTT; cdr3_aa: CASSFGGAWETQHF
clone_size: many; v_call: TRBV5-4; j_call: TRBJ1-6; d_call: NA; cdr3_nt: TGTGCCAGCAGCACCACCGGGACGCCTTCCCTCCACTTT; cdr3_aa: CASSTTGTPSLHF
clone_size: few; v_call: TRBV7-2; j_call: TRBJ2-2; d_call: TRBD1; cdr3_nt: TGTGCCAGCAGCCCTCAAACAGGGGGCCGGGTGAGCCCCGGGGAGCTGTTTTTT; cdr3_aa: CASSPQTGGRVSPGELFF
clone_size: few; v_call: TRBV11-2; j_call: TRBJ1-3; d_call: NA; cdr3_nt: TGTGCCAGCAGCCCCTCAACAGGGACCGGAAACACCATATATTTT; cdr3_aa: CASSPSTGTGNTIYF
clone_size: few; v_call: TRBV7-2; j_call: TRBJ2-7; d_call: NA; cdr3_nt: TGTGCCAGCAGCTTAGGGGGCAGGGTAGGATTATACGGGCAGTACTTC; cdr3_aa: CASSLGGRVGLYGQYF
clone_size: NA; v_call: TRBV10-3; j_call: TRBJ2-7; d_call: NA; cdr3_nt: TGTGCCATCAGTGACGGCACCTACGAGCAGTACTTC; cdr3_aa: CAISDGTYEQYF
clone_size: NA; v_call: TRBV10-3; j_call: TRBJ2-3; d_call: TRBD2; cdr3_nt: TGTGCCAGCAGCTCCGGACTAGCGGGGACTAGCACAGATACGCAGTATTTT; cdr3_aa: CASSSGLAGTSTDTQYF
clone_size: many; v_call: TRBV12-3/TRBV12-4; j_call: TRBJ1-6; d_call: NA; cdr3_nt: TGTGCCAGCAGTTCCCCAAAATCACCCCTCCACTTT; cdr3_aa: CASSSPKSPLHF
clone_size: NA; v_call: TRBV20-1; j_call: TRBJ2-7; d_call: NA; cdr3_nt: TGCAGTGCTAGACCGAGACAGCGCCCTGTTTGGGAGCAGTACTTC; cdr3_aa: CSARPRQRPVWEQYF
clone_size: few; v_call: TRBV7-9; j_call: TRBJ1-1; d_call: NA; cdr3_nt: TGTGCCAGCAGCCCCCGTGGGTTTCCGAACACTGAAGCTTTCTTT; cdr3_aa: CASSPRGFPNTEAFF
clone_size: many; v_call: TRBV9; j_call: TRBJ2-5; d_call: TRBD2; cdr3_nt: TGTGCCAGCAGCGGATCTAGCGGGAAGGAGACCCAGTACTTC; cdr3_aa: CASSGSSGKETQYF
clone_size: many; v_call: TRBV4-3; j_call: TRBJ1-2; d_call: TRBD1; cdr3_nt: TGCGCCAGCAGCCCCGGACAGGGGCCCCTTGGCTACACCTTC; cdr3_aa: CASSPGQGPLGYTF
clone_size: many; v_call: TRBV12-3/TRBV12-4; j_call: TRBJ1-2; d_call: NA; cdr3_nt: TGTGCCAGCAGTCGGACCGGGGGTCAACAAGGCTACACCTTC; cdr3_aa: CASSRTGGQQGYTF
clone_size: many; v_call: TRBV7-2; j_call: TRBJ2-5; d_call: TRBD2; cdr3_nt: TGTGCCAGCAGCTTAAGACCGACTAGCGGGAGGGCCCTACTGGAGACCCAGTACTTC; cdr3_aa: CASSLRPTSGRALLETQYF
clone_size: many; v_call: TRBV3-1; j_call: TRBJ1-2; d_call: NA; cdr3_nt: TGTGCCAGCAGCCAAGGGCCTCGTAACTATGGCTACACCTTC; cdr3_aa: CASSQGPRNYGYTF
clone_size: NA; v_call: TRBV20-1; j_call: TRBJ1-5; d_call: NA; cdr3_nt: TGCAGTGCTTTAGACAGTCGGAGCAATCAGCCCCAGCATTTT; cdr3_aa: CSALDSRSNQPQHF
clone_size: NA; v_call: TRBV7-9; j_call: TRBJ2-3; d_call: TRBD1; cdr3_nt: TGTGCCAGCAGTTACGGACAGGCGACAGATACGCAGTATTTT; cdr3_aa: CASSYGQATDTQYF
clone_size: NA; v_call: TRBV7-8; j_call: TRBJ2-7; d_call: NA; cdr3_nt: TGTGCCAGCAGCTTTGCAGCTTACTCCGAGCAGTACTTC; cdr3_aa: CASSFAAYSEQYF
clone_size: many; v_call: TRBV20-1; j_call: TRBJ2-5; d_call: NA; cdr3_nt: TGCAGTGCTCCCCCGCCGGACGGTCAAGAGACCCAGTACTTC; cdr3_aa: CSAPPPDGQETQYF
clone_size: NA; v_call: TRBV4-1; j_call: TRBJ2-7; d_call: NA; cdr3_nt: TGCGCCAGCAGCCCGGGAACCGGGTCGGCATTAACCTACGAGCAGTACTTC; cdr3_aa: CASSPGTGSALTYEQYF
clone_size: many; v_call: TRBV15; j_call: TRBJ2-7; d_call: NA; cdr3_nt: TGTGCCACCAGCAGGAGCCGCCTGACTAGCTACGAGCAGTACTTC; cdr3_aa: CATSRSRLTSYEQYF
clone_size: many; v_call: TRBV19; j_call: TRBJ1-6; d_call: NA; cdr3_nt: TGTGCCAGTAGCCTCGGACGGGCACTCCACTTT; cdr3_aa: CASSLGRALHF
clone_size: NA; v_call: TRBV7-9; j_call: TRBJ2-7; d_call: NA; cdr3_nt: TGTGCCAGCAGCACCGCCTCCTCCTCCTACGAGCAGTACTTC; cdr3_aa: CASSTASSSYEQYF
clone_size: NA; v_call: TRBV24-1; j_call: TRBJ1-1; d_call: NA; cdr3_nt: TGTGCCACCAGTGATCAGGAGACTGAAGCTTTCTTT; cdr3_aa: CATSDQETEAFF
clone_size: many; v_call: TRBV6-5; j_call: TRBJ1-2; d_call: NA; cdr3_nt: TGTGCCAGCAGTCCCGCGATCCTAGCGAGGGGCTACACCTTC; cdr3_aa: CASSPAILARGYTF
clone_size: NA; v_call: TRBV5-1; j_call: TRBJ1-2; d_call: TRBD1; cdr3_nt: TGCGCCAGCAGCCCCGGGACAGGCGTTTTCGGCTACACCTTC; cdr3_aa: CASSPGTGVFGYTF
clone_size: NA; v_call: TRBV12-3/TRBV12-4; j_call: TRBJ1-4; d_call: NA; cdr3_nt: TGTGCCAGCAGTTCCGGCCGCAGCTTATTGGAAAAACTGTTTTTT; cdr3_aa: CASSSGRSLLEKLFF
clone_size: NA; v_call: TRBV20-1; j_call: TRBJ2-7; d_call: TRBD1; cdr3_nt: TGCAGTGTCCCGACAGGGGGCGTATCCAAGCAGTACTTC; cdr3_aa: CSVPTGGVSKQYF
clone_size: many; v_call: TRBV5-1; j_call: TRBJ1-1; d_call: NA; cdr3_nt: TGTGCCAGCAGCCCAGGTGCGAACACTGAAGCTTTCTTT; cdr3_aa: CASSPGANTEAFF
clone_size: few; v_call: TRBV4-3; j_call: TRBJ2-7; d_call: TRBD1; cdr3_nt: TGCGCCAGCAGCCAAGGTCCATCACAGGGGTACGAGCAGTACTTC; cdr3_aa: CASSQGPSQGYEQYF
clone_size: NA; v_call: TRBV25-1; j_call: TRBJ2-3; d_call: TRBD2; cdr3_nt: TGTGCCAGCAGTGAAAGTCGGGGGGGCCGAACAGATACGCAGTATTTT; cdr3_aa: CASSESRGGRTDTQYF
clone_size: NA; v_call: TRBV7-2; j_call: TRBJ2-2; d_call: TRBD2; cdr3_nt: TGTGCCAGCAGAAAACGGGCTTGGCTAGCGGGATACACCGGGGAGCTGTTTTTT; cdr3_aa: CASRKRAWLAGYTGELFF
clone_size: few; v_call: TRBV12-5; j_call: TRBJ1-2; d_call: NA; cdr3_nt: TGTGCTAGTGGTTTGGTCGTAGGGGATTCGTACTATGGCTACACCTTC; cdr3_aa: CASGLVVGDSYYGYTF
clone_size: many; v_call: TRBV9; j_call: TRBJ1-6; d_call: NA; cdr3_nt: TGTGCCAGCAGCGTAATGCCGAATAATTCACCCCTCCACTTT; cdr3_aa: CASSVMPNNSPLHF